This T cell receptor beta chain was captured by sequencing in a study of OX40 agonist ivuxolimab in advanced cancers. General study findings and limits: At 0.1 to 3.0 mg/kg and by week 6, clonal expansion occurred in CD4+ and CD8+ blood T cells. Which antigen the expanded peripheral T cells recognized is unknown. Some nonresponders additionally presented with little normalized T-cell clonal expansion.

Note on this clone: Its cognate antigen is unknown.

TCRdb's table, derived via immunoSEQ multiplex PCR, lists solely in-frame clones and lacks some. The sample lists approximately 58,000 clones, 80% to 90% occurring once. V lost 2 bases and J lost 2; bases outside the gene matches: 1. Germline CDR1 MNHEY, CDR2 SVGAGI. This CDR3 region has 15 residues. The chain carries TRBV6-5 and TRBJ2-3; 10 bases line up with TRBD2. Sequencing was performed on CD4+ or CD8+ T cells sorted from blood, taken in a trial of the OX40 agonist ivuxolimab. The sequence came from an adult with an advanced solid tumor such as melanoma, head and neck, liver or kidney cancer. The chain's CDR3 is CASSYGTSDTDTQYF. In DNA form, the CDR3 reads TGTGCCAGCAGTTACGGGACTAGCGACACAGATACGCAGTATTTT.